These 25 T cell receptor beta chains were all obtained from the same sample, sequenced in a study of shared clonotypes between healthy human individuals. Sequencing was performed with immunoSEQ multiplex PCR; in TCRdb, only in-frame clones are kept and a portion is missing. Among 1.5 million to 2.5 million clones listed, less than 95% were seen once. Naivety among CD8 cells was defined by CD45RO negativity and positive CCR7 selection, thereby excluding terminally differentiated effector memory CD45RA+ cells. Sequencing used naive CD8+ T cells sorted from blood. The receptors here all came from a man between 18 and 35 years old in good health.

The J gene is TRBJ1-1, the V gene TRBV9, with D possibly being TRBD1 (5 bases). With 4 bases removed from V and 0 bases from J, the gap between germline ends came to 16 bases. The CDR3 is 16 residues long. Germline CDR1 reads SGDLS; CDR2 reads YYNGEE. CDR3 nucleotides: TGTGCCAGCAGCCCTCCCCCCGCAGGGCTGAACACTGAAGCTTTCTTT. As protein: CASSPPPAGLNTEAFF.

The chain uses TRBV7-9 and TRBJ1-1; 8 bases agree with TRBD1. With V trimmed by 6 bases and J by 0 bases, 6 bases remained unmatched. The CDR3 contains 15 residues. Per the germline V gene, CDR1 is SEHNR and CDR2 is FQNEAQ (reference sequence). The CDR3 bases are TGTGCCAGCAGTTCCTCGACAGGGGTGAACACTGAAGCTTTCTTT. It codes for CASSSSTGVNTEAFF.

V usage is TRBV12-5 and J usage is TRBJ1-1; 10 positions match TRBD1. Germline V gene data show CDR1 as LGHNT and CDR2 as FRNRAP. The CDR3 loop spans 14 amino acids. After removal of 2 bases from V and 6 bases from J, the junction contained 3 bases not matched to a gene. The CDR3 sequence: CASGLPGTGAEAFF. The CDR3 bases are TGTGCTAGTGGTTTGCCGGGGACAGGGGCTGAAGCTTTCTTT.

The rearrangement joins TRBV29-1 to TRBJ2-5; D might be TRBD2 (6 bases). The CDR3 is 14 residues long. Germline CDR1 and CDR2: SQVTM and ANQGSEA. V was cut by 3 bases and J by 4 bases, with 15 bases left in between. The CDR3 spells CSVEDRLGGETQYF. The CDR3 DNA sequence: TGCAGCGTTGAGGATAGACTCGGGGGAGAGACCCAGTACTTC. The whole variable domain, remainder taken from reference TRBV29-1 and TRBJ2-5, is SAVISQKPSRDICQRGTSLTIQCQVDSQVTMMFWYRQQPGQSLTLIATANQGSEATYESGFVIDKFPISRPNLTFSTLTVSNMSPEDSSIYLCSVEDRLGGETQYFGPGTRLLVL.

The V gene is TRBV9, the J gene TRBJ2-2, with 7 bases lining up with TRBD2. CDR1 and CDR2 (germline): SGDLS, YYNGEE. V gave up 6 bases and J gave up 4 bases; unmatched junction bases: 12. This CDR3 spans 16 amino acids. The CDR3 region has the DNA TGTGCCAGCACCCCCCCTGGGGGGGTGGGCACCGGGGAGCTGTTTTTT. Translating gives CASTPPGGVGTGELFF.

Notes on this clone: The sample carries other DNA sequences with the same CDR3. V gene TRBV7-9 combines with J gene TRBJ2-1, with 10 bases that match TRBD1. Unmatched junction bases numbered 3, after V lost 3 bases and J lost 4 bases. CDR1 and CDR2 (germline): SEHNR, FQNEAQ (reference sequence). The length of the CDR3 is 15 residues. Written as DNA, the CDR3 is TGTGCCAGCAGCTTCCGGGACAGGGGATACAATGAGCAGTTCTTC. Its protein is CASSFRDRGYNEQFF.

J is TRBJ1-2 and V is TRBV27, with 7 bases matching TRBD1. Germline V CDR1 and CDR2: MNHEY, SMNVEV (reference sequence). This CDR3 has 14 amino acids. V trimming: 6 bases; J trimming: 6 bases; junction bases outside the gene matches: 10. Here the CDR3 reads CASRSQGGVDGYTF. CDR3 DNA: TGTGCCAGCAGATCCCAGGGGGGCGTTGATGGCTACACCTTC.

The chain combines TRBV6-6 with TRBJ2-1; D gene ambiguous. Trimming cost V 0 bases and J 5 bases, with 11 bases left between them. Germline V gene data show CDR1 as MNHNY and CDR2 as SVGAGI (reference sequence). CDR3 size: 15 residues. CDR3 loop: CASSYSIESDNEQFF. The CDR3 nucleotides read TGTGCCAGCAGTTACTCGATTGAGTCTGACAATGAGCAGTTCTTC.

This chain's CDR3 is CASSSRDTRRGYTF. The CDR3 bases are TGTGCCAGCAGCTCCCGGGACACCAGGAGGGGCTACACCTTC. V usage is TRBV5-8 and J usage is TRBJ1-2; the D gene is possibly TRBD1 (6 bases). CDR1 is SGHTS and CDR2 is YDEGEE in the germline V gene. CDR3 size: 14 residues. V was clipped by 3 bases and J by 8 bases, with 17 bases between them.

The chain combines TRBV6-6 with TRBJ1-1; D might be TRBD1 (5 bases). V shed 2 bases and J shed 4 bases, with 14 bases lying between them. Germline V gene sequence: CDR1 MNHNY, CDR2 SVGAGI (reference sequence). The CDR3 sequence is 15 residues long. As DNA, the CDR3 is TGTGCCAGCAGTTACATGGGGGGTTCGGGCACTGAAGCTTTCTTT. Protein sequence: CASSYMGGSGTEAFF.

This chain links TRBV7-9 with TRBJ2-1, with TRBD2 matching over 7 bases. The CDR3 runs to 16 residues. CDR1 and CDR2 (germline): SEHNR, FQNEAQ (reference sequence). Losses at the gene ends were 6 bases for V and 3 bases for J; bases not matched to a gene: 11. CDR3 sequence reads: CASSFGQGGSYNEQFF. CDR3 bases: TGTGCCAGCAGTTTCGGGCAAGGCGGGAGCTACAATGAGCAGTTCTTC. Variable domain in full (rest from reference TRBV7-9 and TRBJ2-1): DTGVSQNPRHKITKRGQNVTFRCDPISEHNRLYWYRQTLGQGPEFLTYFQNEAQLEKSRLLSDRFSAERPKGSFSTLEIQRTEQGDSAMYLCASSFGQGGSYNEQFFGPGTRLTVL.

The chain links TRBV18 to TRBJ2-7; either TRBD1 or TRBD2 may fit D (5 bases each). Trimming shortened V by 3 bases and J by 2 bases, and 14 bases separated the two germline ends. There are 15 residues in the CDR3. Germline CDR1 is KGHSH and CDR2 is LQKENI. The DNA of the CDR3 is TGTGCCAGCTCACCCCCACTAGTGGGACCCTACGAGCAGTACTTC. Protein: CASSPPLVGPYEQYF.

The rearrangement joins TRBV27 to TRBJ2-1; TRBD2 aligns across 7 bases. Per the germline V gene, CDR1 is MNHEY and CDR2 is SMNVEV (reference sequence). The V segment lost 6 bases and the J segment 9 bases; nucleotides outside the gene matches: 2. CDR3 size: 11 residues. The CDR3 here is CASRGGFEQFF. CDR3 in DNA: TGTGCCAGCAGGGGGGGGTTTGAGCAGTTCTTC.

The chain carries TRBV10-1 and TRBJ2-7; 11 bases map to TRBD1. CDR1 WNHNN and CDR2 SYGVQD come from the germline V gene (reference sequence). The V gene end was trimmed by 5 bases and the J gene end by 3 bases; junction bases not matched to a gene: 3. This CDR3 spans 14 amino acids. As DNA, the CDR3 is TGCGCCAGCAGTTCCGGGACAGGGGGCTACGAGCAGTACTTC. It encodes CASSSGTGGYEQYF.

This chain joins TRBV2 and TRBJ2-1; 8 nucleotides line up with TRBD1. Germline V CDR1 and CDR2: SNHLY, FYNNEI. This CDR3 contains 16 residues. Trimming cost V 6 bases and J 0 bases; bases outside gene matches: 7. CDR3 in amino acids: CASRPTGGNSYNEQFF. CDR3 coding DNA: TGTGCCAGCAGACCCACAGGGGGTAACTCCTACAATGAGCAGTTCTTC.

The rearrangement links TRBV21-1 to TRBJ2-1; whether TRBD1, the table's D call, matches the DNA was not checked. TRBV21-1 is shown as a pseudogene. The CDR3 spans 13 residues. The DNA of the CDR3 is TGTGCCAGCAGCACCTTCGGACAGGCTGAGCAGTTCTTC. Translating it yields CASSTFGQAEQFF.

The CDR3 here is CATSRAPANSYQPQHF. The CDR3 region has the DNA TGTGCCACCAGCAGAGCCCCGGCAAATTCTTATCAGCCCCAGCATTTT. The chain joins TRBV15 to TRBJ1-5, with no clear D. Germline V gene sequence: CDR1 LNHNV, CDR2 YYDKDF (reference sequence). The CDR3 runs 16 residues. V dropped 1 base and J dropped 5 bases, with 15 bases sitting between them.

The chain employs TRBV28 and TRBJ1-5; D is unresolved. V was cut by 2 bases and J by 4 bases, with 15 bases left in between. This CDR3 has 16 residues. Germline CDR1 reads MDHEN; CDR2 reads SYDVKM. The CDR3: CASSLRGGIGNQPQHF. The CDR3, as DNA: TGTGCCAGCAGTTTACGGGGTGGCATCGGTAATCAGCCCCAGCATTTT.

This clone was found a few times. The rearrangement joins TRBV4-1 to TRBJ1-1, with 9 bases lining up with TRBD1. The V gene's germline CDR1 is MGHRA and CDR2 YSYEKL. Trimming removed 4 bases from V and 5 bases from J; junction bases left unmatched: 8. This CDR3 region has 15 residues. As DNA, the CDR3 is TGCGCCAGCAGCCCCCTGGGACAGGGAGGTACTGAAGCTTTCTTT. This gives the protein CASSPLGQGGTEAFF.

The rearrangement links TRBV5-6 to TRBJ1-1; D is ambiguous. Trimming stripped 0 bases from V and 3 bases from J, with 6 bases between. There are 13 residues in the CDR3. Looked up from germline, CDR1 is SGHDT and CDR2 is YYEEEE. As DNA, the CDR3 is TGTGCCAGCAGCTTGGAGGTAGACACTGAAGCTTTCTTT. Protein sequence: CASSLEVDTEAFF.

For this clone: This may arise from a read error, as a much more abundant clone is one base away. Other DNA sequences in this sample translate to the same CDR3. The chain employs TRBV11-2 and TRBJ2-5; no clear D gene. The CDR3 totals 11 residues. Germline loops: CDR1 SGHAT, CDR2 FQNNGV. V lost 0 bases to trimming and J lost 7 bases, with 3 bases between them. CDR3: CASSLEGTQYF. The CDR3 region has the DNA TGTGCCAGCAGCTTAGAGGGGACCCAGTACTTC.

The chain uses TRBV4-1 and TRBJ2-3; TRBD1 agrees at 8 bases. Germline loops: CDR1 MGHRA, CDR2 YSYEKL. Losses at the gene ends were 0 bases for V and 4 bases for J; bases not matched to a gene: 12. This CDR3 region has 18 residues. In DNA, the CDR3 is TGCGCCAGCAGCCAAGAGATGGGGACAGGATTAACTGCAGATACGCAGTATTTT. Translated, it gives CASSQEMGTGLTADTQYF.

This clone was recorded once. Within the sample, other DNA sequences also encode this same CDR3. This chain uses TRBV9 with TRBJ2-1, with 7 nucleotides matching TRBD1. Germline V gene sequence: CDR1 SGDLS, CDR2 YYNGEE. V gave up 0 bases and J gave up 4 bases; unmatched junction bases: 7. There are 16 residues in the CDR3. The CDR3 loop is CASSVARDRVYNEQFF. In DNA, the CDR3 is TGTGCCAGCAGCGTAGCCCGGGACAGAGTATACAATGAGCAGTTCTTC.

J is TRBJ1-1 and V is TRBV2; D is ambiguous. CDR1 is SNHLY and CDR2 is FYNNEI in the germline V gene. This CDR3 contains 14 residues. V gave up 2 bases and J gave up 3 bases, with 10 bases separating them. CDR3 sequence reads: CASSESAGHTEAFF. The CDR3 coding sequence is TGTGCCAGCAGTGAATCGGCAGGACACACTGAAGCTTTCTTT.

The sample holds one count of this clone. Other DNA sequences in the sample encode the same CDR3. The rearrangement links TRBV9 to TRBJ1-1; D gene uncertain. V lost 1 base and J lost 0, with 10 bases in between. The CDR3 runs to 15 residues. Looked up from germline, CDR1 is SGDLS and CDR2 is YYNGEE. CDR3 protein: CASSVKTDMNTEAFF. In nucleotides, the CDR3 is TGTGCCAGCAGCGTAAAAACAGACATGAACACTGAAGCTTTCTTT.